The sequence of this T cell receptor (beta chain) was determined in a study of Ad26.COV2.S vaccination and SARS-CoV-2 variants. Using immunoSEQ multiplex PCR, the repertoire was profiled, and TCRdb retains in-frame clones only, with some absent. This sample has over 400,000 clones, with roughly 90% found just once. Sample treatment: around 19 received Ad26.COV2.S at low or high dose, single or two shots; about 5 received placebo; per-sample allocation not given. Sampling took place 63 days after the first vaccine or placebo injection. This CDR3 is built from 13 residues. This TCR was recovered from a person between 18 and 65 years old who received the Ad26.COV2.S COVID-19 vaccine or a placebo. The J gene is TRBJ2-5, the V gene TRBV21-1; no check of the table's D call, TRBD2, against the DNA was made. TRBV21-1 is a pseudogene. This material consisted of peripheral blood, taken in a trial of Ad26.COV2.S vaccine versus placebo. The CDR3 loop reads CASGEGPRETQYF. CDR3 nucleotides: TGTGCCAGTGGGGAGGGTCCCCGAGAGACCCAGTACTTC.